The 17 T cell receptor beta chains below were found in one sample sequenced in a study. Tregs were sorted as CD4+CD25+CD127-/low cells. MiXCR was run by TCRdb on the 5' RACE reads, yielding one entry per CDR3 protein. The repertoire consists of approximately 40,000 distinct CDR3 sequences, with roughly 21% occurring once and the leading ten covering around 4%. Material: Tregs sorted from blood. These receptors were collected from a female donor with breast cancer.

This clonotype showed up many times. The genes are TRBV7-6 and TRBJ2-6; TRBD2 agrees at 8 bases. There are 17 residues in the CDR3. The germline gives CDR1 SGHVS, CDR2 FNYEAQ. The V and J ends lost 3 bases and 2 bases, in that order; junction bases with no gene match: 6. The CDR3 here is CASSLSGGSAGANVLTF. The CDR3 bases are TGTGCCAGCAGCTTGTCGGGGGGGTCCGCTGGGGCCAACGTCCTGACTTTC. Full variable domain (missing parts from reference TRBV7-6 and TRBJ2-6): GAGVSQSPRYKVTKRGQDVALRCDPISGHVSLYWYRQALGQGPEFLTYFNYEAQQDKSGLPNDRFSAERPEGSISTLTIQRTEQRDSAMYRCASSLSGGSAGANVLTFGAGSRLTVL.

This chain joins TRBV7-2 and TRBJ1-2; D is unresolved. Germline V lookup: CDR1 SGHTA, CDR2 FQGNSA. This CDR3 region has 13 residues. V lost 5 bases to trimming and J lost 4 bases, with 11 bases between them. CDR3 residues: CASSHFGGYGYTF. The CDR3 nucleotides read TGTGCCAGCAGCCACTTTGGAGGCTATGGCTACACCTTC.

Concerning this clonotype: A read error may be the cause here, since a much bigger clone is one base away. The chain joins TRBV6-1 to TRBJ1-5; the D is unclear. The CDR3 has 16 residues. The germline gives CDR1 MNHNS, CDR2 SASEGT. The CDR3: CASGESPMGGSQPQHF. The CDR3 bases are TGTGCCAGCGGTGAGAGCCCCATGGGAGGTAGTCAGCCCCAGCATTTT.

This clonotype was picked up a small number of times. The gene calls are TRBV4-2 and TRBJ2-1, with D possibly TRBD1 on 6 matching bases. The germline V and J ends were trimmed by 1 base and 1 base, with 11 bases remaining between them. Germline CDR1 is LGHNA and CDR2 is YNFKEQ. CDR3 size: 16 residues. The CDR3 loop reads CASSQVGGGSYNEQFF. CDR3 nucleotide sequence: TGTGCCAGCAGCCAAGTAGGGGGTGGGTCCTACAATGAGCAGTTCTTC.

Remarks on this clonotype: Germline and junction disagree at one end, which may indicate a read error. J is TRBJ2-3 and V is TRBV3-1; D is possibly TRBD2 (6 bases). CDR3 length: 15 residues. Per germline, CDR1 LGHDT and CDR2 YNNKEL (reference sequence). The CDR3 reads CASSPNGRPGDTLYF. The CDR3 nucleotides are TGTGCCAGCAGCCCTAATGGGCGTCCGGGAGATACGCTGTATTTT.

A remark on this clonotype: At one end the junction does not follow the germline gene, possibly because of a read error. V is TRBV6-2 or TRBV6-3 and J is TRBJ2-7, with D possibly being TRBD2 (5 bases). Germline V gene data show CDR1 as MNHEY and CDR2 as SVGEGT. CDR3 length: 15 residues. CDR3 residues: CASGGSGLSSHEQYF. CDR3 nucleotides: TGTGCCAGCGGAGGTAGTGGACTGAGCTCCCACGAGCAGTACTTC.

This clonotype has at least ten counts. The CDR3 region is CSVVGGLETQYF. DNA of the CDR3: TGCAGTGTGGTCGGAGGCTTAGAGACCCAGTACTTC. The V call is TRBV20-1, the J call TRBJ2-5, with a weak D call TRBD2 (5 bases). This CDR3 contains 12 residues. Germline V lookup: CDR1 DFQATT, CDR2 SNEGSKA (reference sequence). The V end lost 7 bases, the J end lost 4 bases, and 13 bases lay between the germline ends.

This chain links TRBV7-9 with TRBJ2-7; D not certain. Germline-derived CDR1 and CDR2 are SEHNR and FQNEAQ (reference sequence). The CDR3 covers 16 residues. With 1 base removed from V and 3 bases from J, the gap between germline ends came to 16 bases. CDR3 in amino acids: CASSLDRAPIHYEQYF. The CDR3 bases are TGTGCCAGCAGCTTAGATAGGGCCCCCATCCACTACGAGCAGTACTTC.

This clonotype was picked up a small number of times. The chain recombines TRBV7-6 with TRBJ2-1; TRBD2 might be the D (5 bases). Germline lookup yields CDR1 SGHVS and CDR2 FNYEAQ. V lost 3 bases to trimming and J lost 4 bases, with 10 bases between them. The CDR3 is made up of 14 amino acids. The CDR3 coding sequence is TGTGCCAGCAGCTTCGGGGTGGATTACAATGAGCAGTTCTTC. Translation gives CASSFGVDYNEQFF.

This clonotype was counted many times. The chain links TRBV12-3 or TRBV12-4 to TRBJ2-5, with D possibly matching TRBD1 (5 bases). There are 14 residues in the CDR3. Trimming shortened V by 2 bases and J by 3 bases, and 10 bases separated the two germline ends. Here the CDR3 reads CASSLSGKEETQYF. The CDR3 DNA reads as TGTGCCAGCAGTTTATCAGGGAAGGAAGAGACCCAGTACTTC.

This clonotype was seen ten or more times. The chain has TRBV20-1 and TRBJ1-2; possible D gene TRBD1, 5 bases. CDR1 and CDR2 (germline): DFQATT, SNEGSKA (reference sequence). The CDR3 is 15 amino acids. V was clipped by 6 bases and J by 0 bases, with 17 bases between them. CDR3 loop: CSAEPPGGANYGYTF. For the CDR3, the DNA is TGCAGTGCCGAACCGCCCGGGGGGGCTAACTATGGCTACACCTTC.

CDR3 DNA: TGTGCCAGCAGCCTTCCTCAGGACAGGGGCGGCGGCTACACCTTC. It is translated as CASSLPQDRGGGYTF. The chain is built from TRBV5-6 and TRBJ1-2, with 9 bases aligning to TRBD1. There are 15 residues in the CDR3. CDR1 and CDR2 (germline): SGHDT, YYEEEE. After removal of 4 bases from V and 8 bases from J, the junction contained 12 bases not matched to a gene.

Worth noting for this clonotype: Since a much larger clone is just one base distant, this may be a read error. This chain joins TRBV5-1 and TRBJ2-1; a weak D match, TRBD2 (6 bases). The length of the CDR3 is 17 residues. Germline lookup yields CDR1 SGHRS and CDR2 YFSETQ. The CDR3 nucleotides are TGCGCCAGCAGCTTCGGTCAAACTAGGAGGGATTACAATGAGCAGCTCTTC. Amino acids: CASSFGQTRRDYNEQLF.

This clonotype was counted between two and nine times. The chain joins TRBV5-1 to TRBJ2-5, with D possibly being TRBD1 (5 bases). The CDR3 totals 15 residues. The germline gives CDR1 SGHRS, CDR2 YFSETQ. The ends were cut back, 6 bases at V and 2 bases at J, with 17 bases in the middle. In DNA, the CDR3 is TGCGCCAGCACCCGAGCCCCTGACAGTCAAGAGACCCAGTACTTC. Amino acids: CASTRAPDSQETQYF. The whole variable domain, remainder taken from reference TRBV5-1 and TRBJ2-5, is KAGVTQTPRYLIKTRGQQVTLSCSPISGHRSVSWYQQTPGQGLQFLFEYFSETQRNKGNFPGRFSGRQFSNSRSEMNVSTLELGDSALYLCASTRAPDSQETQYFGPGTRLLVL.

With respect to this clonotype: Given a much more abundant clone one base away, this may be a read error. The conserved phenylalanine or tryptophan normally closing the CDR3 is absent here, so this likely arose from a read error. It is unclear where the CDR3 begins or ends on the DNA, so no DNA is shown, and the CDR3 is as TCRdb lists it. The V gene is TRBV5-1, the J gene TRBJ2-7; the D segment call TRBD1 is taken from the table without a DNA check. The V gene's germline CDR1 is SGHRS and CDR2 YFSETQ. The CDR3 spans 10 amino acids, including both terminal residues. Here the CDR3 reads CASSDGQGRP.

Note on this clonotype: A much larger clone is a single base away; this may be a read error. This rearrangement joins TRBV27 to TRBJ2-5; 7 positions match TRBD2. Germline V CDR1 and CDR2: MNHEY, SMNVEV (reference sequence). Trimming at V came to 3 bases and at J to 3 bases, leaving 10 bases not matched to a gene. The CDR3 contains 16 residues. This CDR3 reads CASSFIAPRGEETQYF. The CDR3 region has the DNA TGTGCCAGCAGTTTCATAGCCCCCCGGGGGGAAGAGACCCAGTACTTC.

CDR3 in amino acids: CASSSRTSQETQYF. CDR3 DNA sequence: TGTGCCAGCAGCTCCCGGACTAGCCAAGAGACCCAGTACTTC. V and J are TRBV9 and TRBJ2-5; 7 nucleotides line up with TRBD2. V dropped 4 bases and J dropped 1; count of bases not matched to a gene: 4. The V gene's germline CDR1 is SGDLS and CDR2 YYNGEE. The CDR3 has 14 residues.